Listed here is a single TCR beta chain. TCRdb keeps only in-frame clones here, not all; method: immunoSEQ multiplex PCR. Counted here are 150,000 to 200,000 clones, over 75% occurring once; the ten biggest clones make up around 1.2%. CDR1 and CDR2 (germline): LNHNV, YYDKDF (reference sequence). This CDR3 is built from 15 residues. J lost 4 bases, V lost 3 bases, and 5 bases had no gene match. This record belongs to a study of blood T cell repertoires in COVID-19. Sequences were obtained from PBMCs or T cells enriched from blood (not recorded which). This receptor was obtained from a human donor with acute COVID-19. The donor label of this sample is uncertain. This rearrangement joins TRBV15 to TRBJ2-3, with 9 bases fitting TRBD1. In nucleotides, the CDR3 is TGTGCCACCAGCAGGCATACAGGGGGCCCAGATACGCAGTATTTT. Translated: CATSRHTGGPDTQYF.